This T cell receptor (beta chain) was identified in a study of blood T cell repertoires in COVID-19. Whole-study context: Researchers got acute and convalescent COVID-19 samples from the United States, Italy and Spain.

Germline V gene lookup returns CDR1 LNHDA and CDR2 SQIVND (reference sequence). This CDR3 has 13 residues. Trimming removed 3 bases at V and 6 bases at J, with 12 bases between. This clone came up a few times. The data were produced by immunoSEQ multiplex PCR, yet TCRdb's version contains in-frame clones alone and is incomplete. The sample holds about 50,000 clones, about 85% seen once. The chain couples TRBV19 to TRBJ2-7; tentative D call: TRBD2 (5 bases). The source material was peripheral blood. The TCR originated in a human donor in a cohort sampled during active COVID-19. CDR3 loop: CASSIGKGTEQYF. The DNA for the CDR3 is TGTGCCAGTAGTATCGGGAAGGGAACCGAGCAGTACTTC.